Presented here are 10 T cell receptor beta chains from one specimen sequenced in a study of OX40 agonist ivuxolimab in advanced cancers. Profiled with immunoSEQ multiplex PCR; TCRdb holds only in-frame clones, not every one. The sample consists of roughly 86,000 clones, roughly nine tenths of them appearing once. This material consisted of CD4+ or CD8+ T cells sorted from blood, taken in a trial of the OX40 agonist ivuxolimab. These receptors were obtained from an adult with an advanced solid tumor such as melanoma, head and neck, liver or kidney cancer.

The CDR3 sequence is CASSQGNEKLFF. In nucleotides, the CDR3 is TGTGCCAGCAGTCAGGGTAATGAAAAACTGTTTTTT. The chain links TRBV27 to TRBJ1-4, with D maybe TRBD1 (5 bases). V lost 5 bases and J 4 bases, leaving 5 bases between the germline ends. Germline loops: CDR1 MNHEY, CDR2 SMNVEV (reference sequence). The CDR3 loop spans 12 amino acids.

This chain links TRBV7-9 with TRBJ2-7, with TRBD1 matching over 7 bases. The V and J ends lost 5 bases and 0 bases, in that order; junction bases with no gene match: 7. The CDR3 contains 15 residues. Germline CDR1 reads SEHNR; CDR2 reads FQNEAQ (reference sequence). CDR3 bases: TGTGCCAGCAGCCTGACAGGGAAGAGCTCCTACGAGCAGTACTTC. Protein sequence: CASSLTGKSSYEQYF. Complete variable domain (other parts from reference TRBV7-9 and TRBJ2-7): DTGVSQNPRHKITKRGQNVTFRCDPISEHNRLYWYRQTLGQGPEFLTYFQNEAQLEKSRLLSDRFSAERPKGSFSTLEIQRTEQGDSAMYLCASSLTGKSSYEQYFGPGTRLTVT.

The chain has TRBV4-2 and TRBJ1-4; 7 positions agree with TRBD1. The V gene's germline CDR1 is LGHNA and CDR2 YNFKEQ. CDR3 length: 15 amino acids. The V segment lost 0 bases and the J segment 3 bases; nucleotides outside the gene matches: 1. The CDR3 region has the DNA TGTGCCAGCAGCCAAGAGGGGACAGCTAATGAAAAACTGTTTTTT. The encoded protein is CASSQEGTANEKLFF.

This clone appeared a few times. V and J are TRBV4-1 and TRBJ1-5; D unclear. The germline CDR1 and CDR2 sequences are MGHRA and YSYEKL. The CDR3 has 13 amino acids. Trimming removed 2 bases at V and 6 bases at J, with 8 bases between. This chain's CDR3 is CASSQRPLQPQHF. In DNA, the CDR3 is TGCGCCAGCAGCCAAAGGCCCCTTCAGCCCCAGCATTTT.

This clone was seen just once. This chain connects TRBV5-1 to TRBJ1-2, with D unresolved. CDR1 is SGHRS, CDR2 YFSETQ, per germline. CDR3 size: 15 residues. The V end was cut by 0 bases, the J end by 4 bases, with 13 bases between. CDR3 DNA: TGCGCCAGCAGCTTGGCTCCGGAGTTTAGCTATGGCTACACCTTC. Amino acid sequence: CASSLAPEFSYGYTF.

In DNA form, the CDR3 reads TGTGCCAGCAGCCGAGTAGCAGGCGGCACAGATACGCAGTATTTT. This codes for CASSRVAGGTDTQYF. The gene calls are TRBV7-9 and TRBJ2-3; no reliable D call. V was cut by 5 bases and J by 1 base, with 13 bases left in between. This CDR3 is 15 amino acids long. CDR1 SEHNR and CDR2 FQNEAQ come from the germline V gene (reference sequence).

The rearrangement joins TRBV28 to TRBJ1-5, with TRBD1 identical over 8 bases. The CDR3 runs to 15 residues. The trim removed 5 bases at V and 5 bases at J, leaving 8 bases unmatched. Germline values: CDR1 MDHEN, CDR2 SYDVKM. The CDR3 spells CASSPTTGVDQPQHF. DNA for the CDR3: TGTGCCAGCAGTCCCACGACAGGGGTTGATCAGCCCCAGCATTTT.

A single count supports this clone. DNA for the CDR3: TGCGCCAGCAGCCTCGGACTAGCGGAGGCCTACGAGCAGTACTTC. Protein sequence: CASSLGLAEAYEQYF. The rearrangement joins TRBV4-1 to TRBJ2-7, with 10 bases lining up with TRBD2. Germline CDR1 and CDR2: MGHRA and YSYEKL. The trim removed 4 bases at V and 2 bases at J, leaving 5 bases unmatched. The CDR3 runs 15 residues.

The rearrangement joins TRBV29-1 to TRBJ1-2; 12 nucleotides match TRBD1. Germline CDR1 SQVTM, CDR2 ANQGSEA. The CDR3 has 16 residues. V shed 7 bases and J 8 bases; nucleotides not matched to a gene: 17. CDR3 region: CSAKLTPGQGAEGYTF. The CDR3 coding sequence is TGCAGCGCCAAGCTAACCCCGGGACAGGGGGCGGAAGGCTACACCTTC.

The genes are TRBV5-4 and TRBJ2-1; TRBD2 agrees at 8 bases. V gave up 0 bases and J gave up 4 bases; unmatched junction bases: 6. This CDR3 contains 16 residues. Per germline, CDR1 SGHNT and CDR2 YYREEE (reference sequence). The CDR3 loop reads CASSLEGAGGYNEQFF. CDR3 in DNA: TGTGCCAGCAGCTTGGAAGGCGCGGGGGGTTACAATGAGCAGTTCTTC.